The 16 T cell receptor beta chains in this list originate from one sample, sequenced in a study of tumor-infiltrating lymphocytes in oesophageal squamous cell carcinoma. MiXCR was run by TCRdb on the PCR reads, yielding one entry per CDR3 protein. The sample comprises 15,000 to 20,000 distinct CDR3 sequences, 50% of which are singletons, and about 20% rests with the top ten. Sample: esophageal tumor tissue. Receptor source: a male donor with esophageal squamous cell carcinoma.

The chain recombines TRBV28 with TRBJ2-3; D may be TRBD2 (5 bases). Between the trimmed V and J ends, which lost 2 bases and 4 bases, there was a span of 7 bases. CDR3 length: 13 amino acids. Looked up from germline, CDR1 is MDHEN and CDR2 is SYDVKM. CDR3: CASSLTGADTQYF. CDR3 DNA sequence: TGTGCCAGCAGTTTAACCGGGGCAGATACGCAGTATTTT.

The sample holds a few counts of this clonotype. CDR3 sequence: CASSLAGREMNEQFF. CDR3 in DNA: TGTGCCAGCAGCTTAGCGGGCCGGGAGATGAATGAGCAGTTCTTC. The rearrangement uses TRBV7-6 and TRBJ2-7; a weak D match, TRBD2 (6 bases). The closer fit of TRBJ2-1 to the DNA end suggests the J call may be wrong. Germline CDR1 is SGHVS and CDR2 is FNYEAQ. This CDR3 spans 15 amino acids.

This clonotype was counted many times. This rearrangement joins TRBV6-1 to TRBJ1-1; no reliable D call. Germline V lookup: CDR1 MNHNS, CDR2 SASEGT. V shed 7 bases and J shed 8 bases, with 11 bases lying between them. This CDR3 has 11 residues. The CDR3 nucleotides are TGTGCCAGCAAGAACACAGAAGAAGCTTTCTTT. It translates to CASKNTEEAFF.

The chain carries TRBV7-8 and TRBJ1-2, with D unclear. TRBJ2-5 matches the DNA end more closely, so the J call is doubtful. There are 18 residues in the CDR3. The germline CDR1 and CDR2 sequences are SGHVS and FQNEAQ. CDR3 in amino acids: CASSLVGATTYVSETQYF. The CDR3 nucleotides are TGTGCCAGCAGCTTAGTCGGCGCCACTACGTACGTTTCGGAGACCCAGTACTTC.

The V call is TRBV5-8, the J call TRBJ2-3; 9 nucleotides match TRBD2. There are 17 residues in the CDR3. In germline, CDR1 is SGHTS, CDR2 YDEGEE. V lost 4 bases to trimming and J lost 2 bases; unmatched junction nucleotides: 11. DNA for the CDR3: TGTGCCAGCAGCATCTTACTAGCGGGTACTGACACAGATACGCAGTATTTT. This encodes CASSILLAGTDTDTQYF.

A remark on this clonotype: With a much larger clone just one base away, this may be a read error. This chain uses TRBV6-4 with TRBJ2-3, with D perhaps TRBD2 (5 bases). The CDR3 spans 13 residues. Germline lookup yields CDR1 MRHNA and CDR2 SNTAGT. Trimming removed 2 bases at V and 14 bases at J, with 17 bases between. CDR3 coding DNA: TGTGCCAGCAGTGACAGGAACACCGGGGAGCTGTATTTT. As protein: CASSDRNTGELYF.

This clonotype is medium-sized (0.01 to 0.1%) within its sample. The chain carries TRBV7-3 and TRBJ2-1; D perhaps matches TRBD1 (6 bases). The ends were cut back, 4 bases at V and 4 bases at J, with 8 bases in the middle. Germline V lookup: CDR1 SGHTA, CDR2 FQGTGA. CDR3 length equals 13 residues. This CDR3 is CASSSGAYNEQFF. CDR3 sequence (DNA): TGTGCCAGCAGCTCAGGGGCGTACAATGAGCAGTTCTTC. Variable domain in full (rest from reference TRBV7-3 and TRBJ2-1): GAGVSQTPSNKVTEKGKYVELRCDPISGHTALYWYRQSLGQGPEFLIYFQGTGAADDSGLPNDRFFAVRPEGSVSTLKIQRTERGDSAVYLCASSSGAYNEQFFGPGTRLTVL.

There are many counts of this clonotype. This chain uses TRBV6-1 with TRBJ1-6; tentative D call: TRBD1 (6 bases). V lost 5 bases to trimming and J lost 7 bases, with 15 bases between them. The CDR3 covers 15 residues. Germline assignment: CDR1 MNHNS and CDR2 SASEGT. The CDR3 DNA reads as TGTGCCAGCAGTTTAAAGGGGGAAGGAAATTCACCCCTCCACTTT. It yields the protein CASSLKGEGNSPLHF.

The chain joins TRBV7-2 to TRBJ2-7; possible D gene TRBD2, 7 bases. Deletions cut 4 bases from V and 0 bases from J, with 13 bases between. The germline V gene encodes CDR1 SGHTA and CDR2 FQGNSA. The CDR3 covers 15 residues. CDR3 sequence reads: CASSWGAGVSYEQYF. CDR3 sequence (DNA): TGTGCCAGCAGCTGGGGGGCGGGAGTCTCCTACGAGCAGTACTTC.

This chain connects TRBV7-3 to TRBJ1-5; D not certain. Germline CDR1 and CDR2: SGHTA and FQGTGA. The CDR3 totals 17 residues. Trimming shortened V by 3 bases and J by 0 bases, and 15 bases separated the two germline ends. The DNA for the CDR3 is TGTGCCAGCAGCTTTCTTGGGCTCCCTTATAGCAATCAGCCCCAGCATTTT. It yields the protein CASSFLGLPYSNQPQHF.

DNA for the CDR3: TGTGCCAGCAGCCGAGGACAGGGGGGTACTGAAGCTTTCTTT. This sequence encodes CASSRGQGGTEAFF. This sequence joins TRBV7-3 and TRBJ1-1; 10 nucleotides line up with TRBD1. Germline V gives CDR1 SGHTA, CDR2 FQGTGA. J lost 5 bases, V lost 5 bases, and 5 bases had no gene match. This CDR3 contains 14 residues.

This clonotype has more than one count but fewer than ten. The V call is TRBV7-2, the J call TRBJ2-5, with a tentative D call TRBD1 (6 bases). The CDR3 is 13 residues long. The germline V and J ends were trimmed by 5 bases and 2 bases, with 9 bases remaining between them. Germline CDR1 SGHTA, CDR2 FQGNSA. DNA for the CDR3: TGTGCCAGCAGCGGACAGACACAAGAGACCCAGTACTTC. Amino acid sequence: CASSGQTQETQYF.

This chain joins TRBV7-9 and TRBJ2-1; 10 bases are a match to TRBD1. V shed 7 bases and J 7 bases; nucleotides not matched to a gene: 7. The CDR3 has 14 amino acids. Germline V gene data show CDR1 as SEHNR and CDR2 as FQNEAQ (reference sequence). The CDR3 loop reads CASISTGGSNEQFF. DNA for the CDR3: TGTGCCAGCATCTCGACAGGGGGCTCTAATGAGCAGTTCTTC. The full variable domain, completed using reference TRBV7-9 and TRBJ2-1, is DTGVSQNPRHKITKRGQNVTFRCDPISEHNRLYWYRQTLGQGPEFLTYFQNEAQLEKSRLLSDRFSAERPKGSFSTLEIQRTEQGDSAMYLCASISTGGSNEQFFGPGTRLTVL.

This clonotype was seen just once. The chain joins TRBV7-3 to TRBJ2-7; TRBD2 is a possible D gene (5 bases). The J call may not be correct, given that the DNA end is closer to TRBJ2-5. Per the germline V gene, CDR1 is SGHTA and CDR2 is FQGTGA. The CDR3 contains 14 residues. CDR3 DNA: TGTGCCAGCAGCAACGATGGGAGCCAAGAGACCCAGTACTTC. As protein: CASSNDGSQETQYF.

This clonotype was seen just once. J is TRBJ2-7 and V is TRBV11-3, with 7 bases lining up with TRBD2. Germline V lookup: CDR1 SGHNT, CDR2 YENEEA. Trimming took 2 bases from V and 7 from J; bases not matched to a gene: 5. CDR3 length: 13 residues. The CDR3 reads CASSLRGVNEQYF. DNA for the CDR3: TGTGCCAGCAGCTTACGGGGGGTCAATGAGCAGTACTTC.

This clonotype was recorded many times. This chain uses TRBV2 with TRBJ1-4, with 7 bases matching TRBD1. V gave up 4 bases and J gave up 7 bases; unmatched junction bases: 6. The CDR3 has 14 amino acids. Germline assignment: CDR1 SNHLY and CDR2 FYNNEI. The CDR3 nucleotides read TGTGCCAGCAGTGCAGGAGGGGGCCTTGAAAAACTGTTTTTT. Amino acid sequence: CASSAGGGLEKLFF.